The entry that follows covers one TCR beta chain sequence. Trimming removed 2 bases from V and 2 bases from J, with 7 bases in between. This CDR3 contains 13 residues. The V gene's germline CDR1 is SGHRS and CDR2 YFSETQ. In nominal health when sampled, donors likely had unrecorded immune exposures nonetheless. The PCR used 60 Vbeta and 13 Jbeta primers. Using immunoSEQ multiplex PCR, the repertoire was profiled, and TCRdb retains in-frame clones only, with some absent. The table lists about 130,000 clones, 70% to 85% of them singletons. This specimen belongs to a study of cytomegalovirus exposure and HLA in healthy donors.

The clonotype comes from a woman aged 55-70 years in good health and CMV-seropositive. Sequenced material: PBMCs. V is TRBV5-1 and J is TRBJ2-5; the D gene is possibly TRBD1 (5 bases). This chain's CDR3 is CASSFRQQETQYF. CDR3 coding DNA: TGCGCCAGCAGCTTCCGACAGCAAGAGACCCAGTACTTC.